Following are 13 T cell receptor beta chains from one sample sequenced in a study of blood T cell repertoires in COVID-19. Generated by immunoSEQ multiplex PCR, the TCRdb table keeps only in-frame clones and is missing some. This sample has about 140,000 clones, with roughly 84% found just once. Sample: PBMCs or T cells enriched from blood (not recorded which). The receptors were gathered from a man aged 35 to 55 with acute COVID-19.

The gene calls are TRBV2 and TRBJ2-7; 8 nucleotides match TRBD1. The CDR3 covers 15 residues. From germline, CDR1 is SNHLY and CDR2 FYNNEI. V shed 4 bases and J 5 bases; nucleotides not matched to a gene: 10. CDR3 loop: CASSGFGQGRNEQYF. Here the CDR3 DNA reads TGTGCCAGCAGTGGATTTGGACAGGGCAGGAACGAGCAGTACTTC.

The genes are TRBV19 and TRBJ1-2; 9 bases line up with TRBD1. Germline V gene sequence: CDR1 LNHDA, CDR2 SQIVND (reference sequence). V dropped 2 bases and J dropped 4; count of bases not matched to a gene: 5. This CDR3 is 15 amino acids long. The CDR3 sequence: CASSISDRGAYGYTF. As DNA, the CDR3 is TGTGCCAGTAGTATATCTGACAGGGGGGCCTATGGCTACACCTTC. Full variable domain (outside the CDR3, taken from reference TRBV19 and TRBJ1-2): DGGITQSPKYLFRKEGQNVTLSCEQNLNHDAMYWYRQDPGQGLRLIYYSQIVNDFQKGDIAEGYSVSREKKESFPLTVTSAQKNPTAFYLCASSISDRGAYGYTFGSGTRLTVV.

The V gene is TRBV4-3, the J gene TRBJ2-5, with 8 bases matching TRBD2. The CDR3 totals 16 residues. Trimming cost V 1 base and J 4 bases; bases outside gene matches: 8. In germline, CDR1 is LGHNA, CDR2 YSLEER. The DNA for the CDR3 is TGCGCCAGCAGCCAAGCGTATTCCGGGACTAGAGAGACCCAGTACTTC. It specifies CASSQAYSGTRETQYF.

This clone was seen more than once but under ten times. The rearrangement joins TRBV19 to TRBJ1-5; no definite D call. Germline-derived CDR1 and CDR2 are LNHDA and SQIVND (reference sequence). This CDR3 comprises 13 residues. Trimming removed 6 bases from V and 7 bases from J, with 13 bases in between. The CDR3 region is CASSLDTLQPQHF. The CDR3 coding sequence is TGTGCCAGTAGCTTAGATACGTTGCAGCCCCAGCATTTT. The variable domain in full, completed from reference TRBV19 and TRBJ1-5, reads DGGITQSPKYLFRKEGQNVTLSCEQNLNHDAMYWYRQDPGQGLRLIYYSQIVNDFQKGDIAEGYSVSREKKESFPLTVTSAQKNPTAFYLCASSLDTLQPQHFGDGTRLSIL.

This sequence joins TRBV19 and TRBJ2-1, with 7 bases lining up with TRBD2. The CDR3 loop spans 15 amino acids. Germline-derived CDR1 and CDR2 are LNHDA and SQIVND (reference sequence). V lost 3 bases and J lost 5; bases outside the gene matches: 7. In DNA form, the CDR3 reads TGTGCCAGTAGTATGGGGGAGGGCCCAGACAATGAGCAGTTCTTC. Amino acid sequence: CASSMGEGPDNEQFF.

V is TRBV10-2 and J is TRBJ2-1, with D perhaps matching TRBD1 (8 bases). CDR1 and CDR2 (germline): WSHSY, SAAADI. Trimming left V 1 base short and J 8 bases short, with 12 bases between. The CDR3 extends over 14 amino acids. The CDR3 bases are TGCGCCAGCAGTGAGTACACAGGGGGGGATGAGCAGTTCTTC. Its protein is CASSEYTGGDEQFF.

Written as DNA, the CDR3 is TGTGCCAGCAGCCCGGGACAGACAGTTGTAGCTTTCTTT. It yields the protein CASSPGQTVVAFF. The V call is TRBV3-1 (or the pseudogene TRBV3-2), the J call TRBJ1-1, with TRBD1 identical over 7 bases. This CDR3 region has 13 residues. V lost 4 bases and J lost 10; bases outside the gene matches: 9. Germline CDR1 reads LGHDT; CDR2 reads YNNKEL (reference sequence).

The chain carries TRBV30 and TRBJ2-1; D gene ambiguous. The ends were cut back, 2 bases at V and 1 base at J, with 6 bases in the middle. CDR1 and CDR2 (germline): GTSNPN, SVGIG (reference sequence). This CDR3 spans 13 amino acids. This chain's CDR3 is CAWSWLSYNEQFF. CDR3 nucleotides: TGTGCCTGGAGTTGGCTTTCCTACAATGAGCAGTTCTTC.

The CDR3 sequence: CASNRQGSGNTIYF. In nucleotides, the CDR3 is TGTGCCAGCAACCGACAGGGCTCTGGAAACACCATATATTTT. This sequence joins TRBV6-5 and TRBJ1-3; 7 positions agree with TRBD1. Germline V CDR1 and CDR2: MNHEY, SVGAGI. The length of the CDR3 is 14 residues. With V trimmed by 7 bases and J by 0 bases, 3 bases remained unmatched.

The CDR3 protein is CASSSGEFSSPLHF. The CDR3 bases are TGCGCCAGCAGCTCCGGGGAGTTCAGCTCACCCCTCCACTTT. The chain couples TRBV5-1 to TRBJ1-6; no clear D gene. The ends were cut back, 3 bases at V and 10 bases at J, with 14 bases in the middle. In germline, CDR1 is SGHRS, CDR2 YFSETQ. This CDR3 has 14 amino acids.

This clone was seen only once. Here the CDR3 DNA reads TGTGCCAGTAGTAAACAGGCTTTGAGTAGGTACGAGCAGTACTTC. Protein product: CASSKQALSRYEQYF. The genes are TRBV19 and TRBJ2-7; the D gene is possibly TRBD1 (5 bases). The germline CDR1 and CDR2 sequences are LNHDA and SQIVND (reference sequence). This CDR3 is 15 amino acids long. V was clipped by 4 bases and J by 4 bases, with 17 bases between them.

The chain joins TRBV6-5 to TRBJ2-5; D possibly corresponds to TRBD2 (6 bases). The ends were cut back, 6 bases at V and 4 bases at J, with 12 bases in the middle. The CDR3 runs 13 residues. Germline CDR1 is MNHEY and CDR2 is SVGAGI. The CDR3 DNA reads TGTGCCAGCAGATTTACTAGCCTAGAGACCCAGTACTTC. It encodes CASRFTSLETQYF.

V and J are TRBV10-1 and TRBJ2-2; TRBD1 agrees at 8 bases. The CDR3 sequence is 17 residues long. V was clipped by 1 base and J by 2 bases; unmatched bases: 6. Germline CDR1 reads WNHNN; CDR2 reads SYGVQD (reference sequence). In DNA, the CDR3 is TGCGCCAGCAGTGAGTTTATGGGACAGGACAACACCGGGGAGCTGTTTTTT. It specifies CASSEFMGQDNTGELFF.